Listed here is a single T cell receptor beta chain. This sample stems from a study of blood T cell repertoires in COVID-19. Sequenced by immunoSEQ multiplex PCR; TCRdb stores in-frame clones only, minus some. The sample has approximately 270,000 clones, roughly 89% seen once; the top ten hold around 0.84%. The CDR3 extends over 12 amino acids. What was sequenced was peripheral blood. The TCR originated in a man aged 25 to 40 with acute or convalescent COVID-19. This rearrangement joins TRBV21-1 to TRBJ1-4; the table's D call TRBD1 went unverified against the DNA. TRBV21-1 is a recognized pseudogene. CDR3 residues: CASRSGKEKLFF. In DNA form, the CDR3 reads TGTGCCAGCAGATCAGGTAAGGAAAAACTGTTTTTT.